The entry below describes one T cell receptor beta chain. The antigen remains unidentified. These data are taken from a study of T cells after posttransplantation cyclophosphamide. The study, taken as a whole, reports: Later post-transplant blood repertoires were often dominated by donor CD8+ memory clones. TRB clonality was highly associated with recipient CMV seropositivity and reactivation.

This CDR3 has 14 amino acids. CDR1 LNHDA and CDR2 SQIVND come from the germline V gene (reference sequence). The V end was cut by 3 bases, the J end by 4 bases, with 9 bases between. Clones were read by immunoSEQ multiplex PCR, and TCRdb kept only the in-frame ones, dropping some. Found here are 20,000 to 30,000 clones, roughly 83% of them singletons; the top ten hold 6.3%. The material sequenced was PBMCs. The source is a woman aged 55-70 years with a blood cancer, CMV-positive, and with a related stem cell donor. The rearrangement joins TRBV19 to TRBJ2-2; tentatively, D is TRBD2 (6 bases). The CDR3 sequence is CASSIMGGTGELFF. Written as DNA, the CDR3 is TGTGCCAGTAGTATTATGGGGGGCACCGGGGAGCTGTTTTTT.